The source of this T cell receptor beta chain is a study of spatial heterogeneity in lung cancer. Broader study findings: How many expanded intratumoral alpha and beta TCRs were present tracked the tumor mutation count, which was a count of nonsynonymous mutations.

This clonotype was found a few times. Its cognate antigen is unknown. The time point is: sample taken at primary tumor resection. Samples came from roughly 72 TRACERx patients with untreated early-stage lung cancer. TCRdb passed the 5' RACE reads through MiXCR, listing each CDR3 protein once. The sample has around 13,000 distinct CDR3 sequences, around 6.3% seen once. The receptor was derived from a female donor with early-stage non-small cell lung cancer. Sequenced material: lung tumor tissue, taken at surgery.

The CDR3 loop is CASSEGTGLSLGTEAFF. CDR3 sequence (DNA): TGTGCCAGCAGTGAAGGGACAGGGTTGTCATTAGGCACTGAAGCTTTCTTT. V is TRBV6-1 and J is TRBJ1-1; the match to TRBD1 covers 8 bases. Per germline, CDR1 MNHNS and CDR2 SASEGT. After removal of 1 base from V and 4 bases from J, the junction contained 11 bases not matched to a gene. The CDR3 totals 17 residues.